This paragraph reports one T cell receptor beta chain. Trimming removed 0 bases at V and 5 bases at J, with 13 bases between. Per germline, CDR1 SGHTS and CDR2 YDEGEE. This CDR3 spans 15 amino acids. Generated by immunoSEQ multiplex PCR, the TCRdb table keeps only in-frame clones and is missing some. This sample has about 49,000 clones; 90% to 95% occur once, and the top ten carry under 5%. These data come from a study of technical replicates of blood from a few donors. The chain uses TRBV5-8 and TRBJ2-3; D unresolved. The receptor comes from a human donor in good health. Some clones in this sample may be carry-over from other donors' samples. Sequencing used PBMCs. CDR3 DNA sequence: TGTGCCAGCAGCTTGGTTGGCAGGTTGGGAGATACGCAGTATTTT. Its protein product is CASSLVGRLGDTQYF.